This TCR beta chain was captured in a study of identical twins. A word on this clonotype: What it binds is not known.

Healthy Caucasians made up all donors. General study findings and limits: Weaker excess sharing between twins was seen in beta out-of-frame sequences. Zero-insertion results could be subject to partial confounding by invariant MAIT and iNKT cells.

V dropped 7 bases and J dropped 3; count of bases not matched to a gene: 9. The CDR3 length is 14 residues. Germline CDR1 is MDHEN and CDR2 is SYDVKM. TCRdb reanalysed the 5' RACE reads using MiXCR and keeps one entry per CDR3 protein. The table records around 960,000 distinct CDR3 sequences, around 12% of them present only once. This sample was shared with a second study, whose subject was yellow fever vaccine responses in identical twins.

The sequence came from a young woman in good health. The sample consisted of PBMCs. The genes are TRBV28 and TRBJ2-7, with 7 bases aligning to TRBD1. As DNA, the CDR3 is TGTGCCAGCAAAGCACCGGGACAGCTCTACGAGCAGTACTTC. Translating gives CASKAPGQLYEQYF.